The 5 T cell receptor beta chains below come from one sample, sequenced in a study of blood T cell repertoires in COVID-19. Assay: immunoSEQ multiplex PCR; the TCRdb copy retains only in-frame clones and omits some. Of approximately 170,000 clones listed, about 88% were seen once; the top ten hold 1.5% to 2%. Sequencing was carried out using peripheral blood. The receptors shown here come from a man aged 18 to 29 who had recovered from COVID-19.

The CDR3 is CASSLPGLAAPYEQYF. The DNA for the CDR3 is TGTGCCAGCAGCTTGCCGGGACTAGCGGCGCCCTACGAGCAGTACTTC. V is TRBV5-5 and J is TRBJ2-7; 11 bases align to TRBD2. The CDR3 is 16 residues long. Trimming took 1 base from V and 2 from J; bases not matched to a gene: 5. Looked up from germline, CDR1 is SGHKS and CDR2 is YYEKEE (reference sequence).

The chain is built from TRBV6-5 and TRBJ1-2; D may be TRBD1 (6 bases). V dropped 5 bases and J dropped 8 bases, with 15 bases sitting between them. Germline assignment: CDR1 MNHEY and CDR2 SVGAGI. The CDR3 runs to 13 residues. The CDR3 bases are TGTGCCAGCAGTCTACAGGGCCCTGGGGGCTACACCTTC. It is translated as CASSLQGPGGYTF.

The rearrangement links TRBV11-3 to TRBJ1-1, with D possibly being TRBD1 (5 bases). Germline CDR1 and CDR2: SGHNT and YENEEA. The CDR3 sequence is 14 residues long. The V end was cut by 2 bases, the J end by 7 bases, with 14 bases between. The CDR3 protein is CASSLRGLVGEAFF. The CDR3 DNA reads TGTGCCAGCAGCTTAAGGGGCCTTGTCGGTGAAGCTTTCTTT.

This clone was seen only once. The V gene is TRBV4-3, the J gene TRBJ1-1; D might be TRBD1 (6 bases). The V end was cut by 3 bases, the J end by 8 bases, with 13 bases between. The CDR3 contains 13 residues. CDR1 is LGHNA, CDR2 YSLEER, per germline. The CDR3 nucleotides read TGCGCCAGCAGCCAGGATACAGGGATAGAAGCTTTCTTT. Its protein is CASSQDTGIEAFF.

In DNA, the CDR3 is TGTGCCAGCAGCCGAGGACAGGGAGGAGCCTACGAGCAGTACTTC. It is translated as CASSRGQGGAYEQYF. The chain employs TRBV14 and TRBJ2-7; 8 bases fit TRBD1. With V trimmed by 4 bases and J by 2 bases, 7 bases remained unmatched. The CDR3 is 15 amino acids. The V gene's germline CDR1 is SGHDN and CDR2 FVKESK.